This T cell receptor beta chain was obtained from a study of blood T cell repertoires in COVID-19. The wider study: Spain, Italy and the United States supplied samples that represented acute and convalescent COVID-19. PBMCs, B-cell-depleted T cells, or T cells were the source of the cDNA or gDNA that made up the material.

CDR1 and CDR2 from the germline V gene are SNHLY and FYNNEI. CDR3 length: 15 amino acids. V shed 2 bases and J shed 7 bases, with 15 bases lying between them. As handled by the study authors: Reference gene primer amplification yielded estimated nucleated cell counts. Libraries were prepared by immunoSEQ multiplex PCR; TCRdb keeps only in-frame clonotypes and omits some of them. The V and J calls and clone size were taken over from that table, and D and trimming were inferred from the DNA. The sample consists of about 160,000 clones, about 74% of them appearing once. V gene TRBV2 combines with J gene TRBJ1-5, with a tentative D call TRBD1 (6 bases). The sample taken for sequencing was peripheral blood. The sequence derives from a man between 60 and 70 years old with acute or convalescent COVID-19. The CDR3 protein is CASSESGVIRQPQHF. The CDR3 DNA sequence: TGTGCCAGCAGTGAATCAGGGGTTATCAGACAGCCCCAGCATTTT.